This is a list of T cell receptor beta chains from one sample in a study of OX40 agonist ivuxolimab in advanced cancers. Assay: immunoSEQ multiplex PCR; the TCRdb copy retains only in-frame clones and omits some. Here the sample spans over 95,000 clones, roughly 95% being singletons. Here the sequenced sample was CD4+ or CD8+ T cells sorted from blood, taken in a trial of the OX40 agonist ivuxolimab. The receptors were sampled from an adult with an advanced solid tumor such as melanoma, head and neck, liver or kidney cancer. Each CDR3 is given with its conserved first and last residue. Each record gives: clone size, V gene, D gene, J gene, CDR3 protein, CDR3 DNA. D genes are given only for firm matches. Clone size is shown for a subset of rows, as once, few, many or a class of expanded clone.

abundance: .; v_gene: TRBV27; d_gene: TRBD2; j_gene: TRBJ2-1; CDR3aa: CASSSGGVLNEQFF; CDR3nt: TGTGCCAGCAGTAGCGGGGGGGTCTTGAATGAGCAGTTCTTC
abundance: .; v_gene: TRBV7-6; d_gene: .; j_gene: TRBJ2-1; CDR3aa: CASSLVSGNNEQFF; CDR3nt: TGTGCCAGCAGCTTAGTTAGCGGAAACAATGAGCAGTTCTTC
abundance: .; v_gene: TRBV7-9; d_gene: .; j_gene: TRBJ2-7; CDR3aa: CASGGSSMPQQYF; CDR3nt: TGTGCCAGCGGTGGTTCCTCAATGCCTCAGCAGTACTTC
abundance: .; v_gene: TRBV7-9; d_gene: .; j_gene: TRBJ2-1; CDR3aa: CASSLWINEQFF; CDR3nt: TGTGCCAGCAGCTTGTGGATCAATGAGCAGTTCTTC
abundance: .; v_gene: TRBV28; d_gene: .; j_gene: TRBJ2-5; CDR3aa: CASSLYTGATQETQYF; CDR3nt: TGTGCCAGCAGTTTATATACGGGAGCTACTCAAGAGACCCAGTACTTC
abundance: .; v_gene: TRBV2; d_gene: TRBD1; j_gene: TRBJ2-3; CDR3aa: CASRTRRQGVQSDTQYF; CDR3nt: TGTGCCAGCAGAACCCGGAGGCAGGGGGTTCAATCAGATACGCAGTATTTT
abundance: .; v_gene: TRBV21-1; d_gene: .; j_gene: TRBJ1-3; CDR3aa: CASSKWPSGNTIYF; CDR3nt: TGTGCCAGCAGCAAATGGCCATCTGGAAACACCATATATTTT
abundance: .; v_gene: TRBV27; d_gene: .; j_gene: TRBJ1-4; CDR3aa: CASSLWTGDEKLFF; CDR3nt: TGTGCCAGCAGTTTATGGACCGGGGATGAAAAACTGTTTTTT
abundance: .; v_gene: TRBV19; d_gene: TRBD1; j_gene: TRBJ2-7; CDR3aa: CASSDLPPGTGSYEQYF; CDR3nt: TGTGCCAGTAGTGATTTACCACCCGGGACAGGGTCCTACGAGCAGTACTTC
abundance: .; v_gene: TRBV7-2; d_gene: TRBD1; j_gene: TRBJ2-2; CDR3aa: CASTNQQGKYTGELFF; CDR3nt: TGTGCCAGCACCAATCAACAGGGGAAATACACCGGGGAGCTGTTTTTT
abundance: .; v_gene: TRBV30; d_gene: TRBD1; j_gene: TRBJ2-7; CDR3aa: CAWSVWDSSYEQYF; CDR3nt: TGTGCCTGGAGTGTTTGGGACAGCTCCTACGAGCAGTACTTC
abundance: .; v_gene: TRBV6-6; d_gene: .; j_gene: TRBJ2-7; CDR3aa: CASSYVAGDTYEQYF; CDR3nt: TGTGCCAGCAGTTATGTTGCGGGTGATACCTACGAGCAGTACTTC
abundance: .; v_gene: TRBV27; d_gene: .; j_gene: TRBJ2-1; CDR3aa: CASKEYWSSYNEQFF; CDR3nt: TGTGCCAGCAAAGAATATTGGAGCTCCTACAATGAGCAGTTCTTC
abundance: .; v_gene: TRBV2; d_gene: TRBD2; j_gene: TRBJ2-7; CDR3aa: CASSSGQREVSYEQYF; CDR3nt: TGTGCCAGCAGTTCCGGCCAGCGGGAGGTCTCCTACGAGCAGTACTTC
abundance: .; v_gene: TRBV30; d_gene: .; j_gene: TRBJ1-5; CDR3aa: CAWSTDSQGPQHF; CDR3nt: TGTGCCTGGAGTACCGACAGTCAAGGGCCCCAGCATTTT
abundance: once; v_gene: TRBV4-3; d_gene: TRBD1; j_gene: TRBJ2-7; CDR3aa: CASSQGTLPPGQHEQYF; CDR3nt: TGCGCCAGCAGCCAAGGTACCCTCCCTCCGGGACAGCACGAGCAGTACTTC
abundance: .; v_gene: TRBV11-2; d_gene: .; j_gene: TRBJ1-6; CDR3aa: CASSPTASSYNSPLHF; CDR3nt: TGTGCCAGCAGCCCTACCGCGAGCTCCTATAATTCACCCCTCCACTTT
abundance: once; v_gene: TRBV7-9; d_gene: .; j_gene: TRBJ2-1; CDR3aa: CASSSNFKGNEQFF; CDR3nt: TGTGCCAGCAGCTCCAACTTTAAGGGTAATGAGCAGTTCTTC
abundance: .; v_gene: TRBV9; d_gene: .; j_gene: TRBJ1-2; CDR3aa: CASSPILRGPDYGYTF; CDR3nt: TGTGCCAGCAGCCCGATCCTACGTGGGCCGGACTATGGCTACACCTTC
abundance: .; v_gene: TRBV10-3; d_gene: .; j_gene: TRBJ1-1; CDR3aa: CAISEWGEGNTEAFF; CDR3nt: TGTGCCATCAGTGAGTGGGGGGAGGGGAACACTGAAGCTTTCTTT
abundance: .; v_gene: TRBV28; d_gene: .; j_gene: TRBJ2-3; CDR3aa: CASSLRTDTQYF; CDR3nt: TGTGCCAGCAGTCTCCGGACAGATACGCAGTATTTT
abundance: .; v_gene: TRBV6-5; d_gene: .; j_gene: TRBJ2-7; CDR3aa: CASSPRPGPEQYF; CDR3nt: TGTGCCAGCAGTCCTCGCCCCGGGCCCGAGCAGTACTTC
abundance: .; v_gene: TRBV6-1; d_gene: .; j_gene: TRBJ1-4; CDR3aa: CASSELTERINEKLFF; CDR3nt: TGTGCCAGCAGTGAACTTACAGAGCGTATTAATGAAAAACTGTTTTTT
abundance: .; v_gene: TRBV4-1; d_gene: TRBD2; j_gene: TRBJ2-5; CDR3aa: CASSQAPAGGQETQYF; CDR3nt: TGCGCCAGCAGCCAAGCTCCGGCGGGGGGCCAAGAGACCCAGTACTTC
abundance: .; v_gene: TRBV4-3; d_gene: .; j_gene: TRBJ2-6; CDR3aa: CASSQEERSGANVLTF; CDR3nt: TGCGCCAGCAGCCAAGAGGAAAGGTCGGGGGCCAACGTCCTGACTTTC
abundance: .; v_gene: TRBV28; d_gene: .; j_gene: TRBJ2-1; CDR3aa: CASRRNEQFF; CDR3nt: TGTGCCAGCAGGCGAAATGAGCAGTTCTTC
abundance: once; v_gene: TRBV9; d_gene: .; j_gene: TRBJ2-1; CDR3aa: CASSVRGQEQFF; CDR3nt: TGTGCCAGCAGCGTCCGTGGACAGGAGCAGTTCTTC
abundance: once; v_gene: TRBV5-6; d_gene: TRBD1; j_gene: TRBJ1-2; CDR3aa: CASSSGQGNYGYTF; CDR3nt: TGTGCCAGCAGCTCGGGACAGGGCAACTATGGCTACACCTTC
abundance: .; v_gene: TRBV27; d_gene: .; j_gene: TRBJ1-4; CDR3aa: CASTSGGYEKLFF; CDR3nt: TGTGCCAGCACCTCCGGGGGATATGAAAAACTGTTTTTT
abundance: .; v_gene: TRBV7-2; d_gene: TRBD2; j_gene: TRBJ2-1; CDR3aa: CASSSGLAILEQFF; CDR3nt: TGTGCCAGCAGCTCGGGACTAGCGATCCTTGAGCAGTTCTTC
abundance: .; v_gene: TRBV5-6; d_gene: TRBD2; j_gene: TRBJ2-3; CDR3aa: CASSLRVAGVSSTDTQYF; CDR3nt: TGTGCCAGCAGCTTACGAGTAGCGGGAGTATCTAGCACAGATACGCAGTATTTT
abundance: .; v_gene: TRBV15; d_gene: .; j_gene: TRBJ2-7; CDR3aa: CATSSVDSPYEQYF; CDR3nt: TGTGCCACCAGCAGCGTAGACAGCCCCTACGAGCAGTACTTC
abundance: once; v_gene: TRBV11-3; d_gene: .; j_gene: TRBJ2-7; CDR3aa: CASSSPLRSYEQYF; CDR3nt: TGTGCCAGCAGCTCCCCCCTGCGTTCCTACGAGCAGTACTTC
abundance: .; v_gene: TRBV6-5; d_gene: .; j_gene: TRBJ2-7; CDR3aa: CASSYGGIYEQYF; CDR3nt: TGTGCCAGCAGTTATGGGGGGATCTACGAGCAGTACTTC
abundance: .; v_gene: TRBV2; d_gene: .; j_gene: TRBJ2-1; CDR3aa: CASSGAGYPNEQFF; CDR3nt: TGTGCCAGCAGTGGAGCAGGCTACCCTAATGAGCAGTTCTTC
abundance: .; v_gene: TRBV6-1; d_gene: .; j_gene: TRBJ2-2; CDR3aa: CAGRTENTGELFF; CDR3nt: TGTGCCGGCCGGACAGAGAACACCGGGGAGCTGTTTTTT
abundance: .; v_gene: TRBV29-1; d_gene: TRBD1; j_gene: TRBJ2-2; CDR3aa: CSVEIGTGTGELFF; CDR3nt: TGCAGCGTTGAAATCGGGACAGGCACCGGGGAGCTGTTTTTT
abundance: .; v_gene: TRBV5-1; d_gene: .; j_gene: TRBJ2-5; CDR3aa: CASSHPAVSYQETQYF; CDR3nt: TGCGCCAGCAGCCACCCCGCCGTTTCGTACCAAGAGACCCAGTACTTC
abundance: .; v_gene: TRBV6-6; d_gene: .; j_gene: TRBJ2-3; CDR3aa: CASSYEGDGDTQYF; CDR3nt: TGTGCCAGCAGTTACGAGGGAGATGGAGATACGCAGTATTTT
abundance: .; v_gene: TRBV6-4; d_gene: TRBD2; j_gene: TRBJ2-3; CDR3aa: CASTAGGTSAKEASRDTQYF; CDR3nt: TGTGCCAGCACCGCTGGTGGGACTAGCGCTAAAGAGGCGTCCCGGGATACGCAGTATTTT
abundance: .; v_gene: TRBV5-6; d_gene: .; j_gene: TRBJ2-3; CDR3aa: CASSLGSTDTQYF; CDR3nt: TGTGCCAGCAGCCTAGGGAGCACAGATACGCAGTATTTT
abundance: .; v_gene: TRBV7-9; d_gene: TRBD2; j_gene: TRBJ2-1; CDR3aa: CASSLATGTTRHEQFF; CDR3nt: TGTGCCAGCAGCCTGGCCACCGGGACTACGAGGCATGAGCAGTTCTTC
abundance: .; v_gene: TRBV7-9; d_gene: .; j_gene: TRBJ2-1; CDR3aa: CASSPNFGVGYNEQFF; CDR3nt: TGTGCCAGCAGCCCTAACTTCGGTGTGGGTTACAATGAGCAGTTCTTC
abundance: .; v_gene: TRBV4-3; d_gene: .; j_gene: TRBJ2-7; CDR3aa: CASSLGRGTEQYF; CDR3nt: TGCGCCAGCAGCCTTGGTCGGGGTACCGAGCAGTACTTC
abundance: .; v_gene: TRBV5-1; d_gene: .; j_gene: TRBJ2-3; CDR3aa: CASNGEGGYTDTQYF; CDR3nt: TGCGCCAGCAATGGTGAGGGGGGTTACACAGATACACAGTATTTT
abundance: .; v_gene: TRBV19; d_gene: .; j_gene: TRBJ2-3; CDR3aa: CASRQGSTDTQYF; CDR3nt: TGTGCCAGTCGGCAGGGCAGCACAGATACGCAGTATTTT
abundance: .; v_gene: TRBV5-1; d_gene: TRBD1; j_gene: TRBJ2-7; CDR3aa: CASSLVGQGFEQYF; CDR3nt: TGCGCCAGCAGCTTGGTTGGACAGGGGTTCGAGCAGTACTTC
abundance: few; v_gene: TRBV30; d_gene: .; j_gene: TRBJ1-5; CDR3aa: CAWMGGEGQPQHF; CDR3nt: TGTGCCTGGATGGGGGGCGAGGGTCAGCCCCAGCATTTT
abundance: .; v_gene: TRBV27; d_gene: .; j_gene: TRBJ2-7; CDR3aa: CASSLGLTYEQYF; CDR3nt: TGTGCCAGCAGTTTAGGACTAACCTACGAGCAGTACTTC
abundance: .; v_gene: TRBV5-6; d_gene: .; j_gene: TRBJ1-1; CDR3aa: CASSFYGGTEAFF; CDR3nt: TGTGCCAGCAGCTTTTACGGGGGGACTGAAGCTTTCTTT
abundance: .; v_gene: TRBV14; d_gene: TRBD1; j_gene: TRBJ2-1; CDR3aa: CASSQERDREMISSYNEQFF; CDR3nt: TGTGCCAGCAGCCAAGAAAGGGACAGGGAAATGATTAGCTCCTACAATGAGCAGTTCTTC
abundance: .; v_gene: TRBV7-8; d_gene: TRBD1; j_gene: TRBJ2-1; CDR3aa: CASSSDRGNLHEQFF; CDR3nt: TGTGCCAGCAGCTCCGACAGGGGGAATCTGCATGAGCAGTTCTTC
abundance: .; v_gene: TRBV7-2; d_gene: .; j_gene: TRBJ2-3; CDR3aa: CASSLDTDTQYF; CDR3nt: TGTGCCAGCAGCTTAGACACAGATACGCAGTATTTT
abundance: .; v_gene: TRBV11-2; d_gene: TRBD1; j_gene: TRBJ1-1; CDR3aa: CASSWTQGMNTEAFF; CDR3nt: TGTGCCAGCAGCTGGACACAGGGGATGAACACTGAAGCTTTCTTT
abundance: once; v_gene: TRBV2; d_gene: .; j_gene: TRBJ1-2; CDR3aa: CASSDHYGYTF; CDR3nt: TGTGCCAGCAGTGACCACTATGGCTACACCTTC
abundance: .; v_gene: TRBV28; d_gene: .; j_gene: TRBJ2-5; CDR3aa: CASSPGIRRETQYF; CDR3nt: TGTGCCAGCAGTCCTGGGATCCGGAGGGAGACCCAGTACTTC